The T cell receptor beta chain described here comes from a study of blood T cell repertoires in COVID-19. About the research overall: Spain, Italy and the United States supplied samples that represented acute and convalescent COVID-19.

This CDR3 contains 15 residues. Trimming left V 0 bases short and J 8 bases short, with 13 bases between. The germline CDR1 and CDR2 sequences are SGHAT and FQNNGV. This clone has just a few counts. TCRdb keeps only in-frame clones here, not all; method: immunoSEQ multiplex PCR. The repertoire consists of around 140,000 clones, with roughly 87% occurring once and the leading ten covering 3.5% to 4.5%. Participants were placed into cohorts based on the clinical history they reported. This chain uses TRBV11-2 with TRBJ1-4, with D hard to call. Sequences were obtained from PBMCs or T cells enriched from blood (not recorded which). This sequence was found in a woman aged 40 to 50 who had been exposed to COVID-19. CDR3 DNA: TGTGCCAGCAGCTTAGATTATGGACTGCAAGAAAAACTGTTTTTT. Protein product: CASSLDYGLQEKLFF. The whole variable domain, remainder taken from reference TRBV11-2 and TRBJ1-4, is EAGVAQSPRYKIIEKRQSVAFWCNPISGHATLYWYQQILGQGPKLLIQFQNNGVVDDSQLPKDRFSAERLKGVDSTLKIQPAKLEDSAVYLCASSLDYGLQEKLFFGSGTQLSVL.